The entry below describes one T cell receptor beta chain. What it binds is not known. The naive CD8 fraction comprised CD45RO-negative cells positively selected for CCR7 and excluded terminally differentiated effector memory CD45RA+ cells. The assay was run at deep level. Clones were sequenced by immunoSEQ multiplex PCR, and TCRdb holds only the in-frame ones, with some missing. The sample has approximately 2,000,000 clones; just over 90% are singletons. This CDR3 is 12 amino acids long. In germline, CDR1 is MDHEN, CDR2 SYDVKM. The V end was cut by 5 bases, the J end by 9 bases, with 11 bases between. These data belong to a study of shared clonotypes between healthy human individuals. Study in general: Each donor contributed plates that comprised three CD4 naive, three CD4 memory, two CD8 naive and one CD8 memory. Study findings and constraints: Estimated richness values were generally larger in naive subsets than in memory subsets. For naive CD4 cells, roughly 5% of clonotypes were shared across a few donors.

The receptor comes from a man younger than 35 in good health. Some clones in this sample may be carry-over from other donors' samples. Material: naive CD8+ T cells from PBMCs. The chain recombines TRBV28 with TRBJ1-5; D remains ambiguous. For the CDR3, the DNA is TGTGCCAGCAGTCTCTATCCTAGGCCCCAGCATTTT. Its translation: CASSLYPRPQHF. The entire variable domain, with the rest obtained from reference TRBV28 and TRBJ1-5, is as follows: DVKVTQSSRYLVKRTGEKVFLECVQDMDHENMFWYRQDPGLGLRLIYFSYDVKMKEKGDIPEGYSVSREKKERFSLILESASTNQTSMYLCASSLYPRPQHFGDGTRLSIL.